These 17 T cell receptor beta chains were all obtained from the same sample, sequenced in a study of radiotherapy plus CTLA-4 blockade in lung cancer. Profiled with immunoSEQ multiplex PCR; TCRdb holds only in-frame clones, not every one. Of about 45,000 clones in the sample, approximately 62% were seen once. Sample: peripheral blood, taken from a patient treated with radiotherapy plus ipilimumab. These receptors were collected from a human donor with non-small cell lung cancer who had a partial response to radiotherapy plus ipilimumab.

The chain links TRBV4-1 to TRBJ2-4; TRBD2 matches at 8 bases. V gave up 0 bases and J gave up 8 bases; unmatched junction bases: 6. Germline CDR1 is MGHRA and CDR2 is YSYEKL. This CDR3 spans 15 amino acids. The CDR3 DNA is TGCGCCAGCAGCCAAGAGTCTAGCGGGTTGGACATTCAGTACTTC. Encoded protein: CASSQESSGLDIQYF.

A few counts support this clone. The CDR3 nucleotides are TGTGCCGTCAGGGACAGGTCATCTGACACCATATATTTT. Amino acids: CAVRDRSSDTIYF. The rearrangement joins TRBV19 to TRBJ1-3, with 8 bases lining up with TRBD1. Looked up from germline, CDR1 is LNHDA and CDR2 is SQIVND (reference sequence). CDR3 length equals 13 residues. The J segment lost 8 bases and the V segment lost 11 bases, leaving 11 bases of the junction unmatched.

This chain joins TRBV15 and TRBJ1-1; weak D call: TRBD1 (5 bases). Germline loops: CDR1 LNHNV, CDR2 YYDKDF (reference sequence). The ends were cut back, 3 bases at V and 3 bases at J, with 11 bases in the middle. The CDR3 has 14 amino acids. The CDR3 DNA follows: TGTGCCACCAGCAGGGGACTCGGGCACACTGAAGCTTTCTTT. This gives the protein CATSRGLGHTEAFF.

J is TRBJ1-5 and V is TRBV9, with a weak D call TRBD1 (5 bases). This CDR3 contains 14 residues. Germline assignment: CDR1 SGDLS and CDR2 YYNGEE. V dropped 4 bases and J dropped 2 bases, with 10 bases sitting between them. This CDR3 reads CASSPSGGNQPQHF. The DNA of the CDR3 is TGTGCCAGCAGCCCCTCGGGGGGCAATCAGCCCCAGCATTTT.

This sequence joins TRBV29-1 and TRBJ1-2; 9 bases match TRBD1. CDR3 length: 17 amino acids. V lost 1 base and J lost 4; bases outside the gene matches: 13. Germline CDR1 SQVTM, CDR2 ANQGSEA. This CDR3 is CSVEGKGTGRFVYGYTF. In nucleotides, the CDR3 is TGCAGCGTTGAAGGAAAAGGGACAGGGAGGTTCGTCTATGGCTACACCTTC.

This clone was counted a few times. CDR3 residues: CSVDRGGLDTEAFF. The CDR3 nucleotides read TGCAGCGTTGATAGGGGGGGCCTGGACACTGAAGCTTTCTTT. This rearrangement joins TRBV29-1 to TRBJ1-1; D may be TRBD1 (6 bases). Germline V CDR1 and CDR2: SQVTM, ANQGSEA. V dropped 3 bases and J dropped 3 bases, with 14 bases sitting between them. CDR3 length: 14 residues.

The chain couples TRBV19 to TRBJ1-2; 7 nucleotides line up with TRBD1. Trimming at V came to 6 bases and at J to 5 bases, leaving 12 bases not matched to a gene. This CDR3 is built from 15 residues. Germline V gene data show CDR1 as LNHDA and CDR2 as SQIVND (reference sequence). CDR3 protein: CASSPQPEGQYGYTF. The DNA for the CDR3 is TGTGCCAGTAGCCCACAACCCGAGGGACAGTATGGCTACACCTTC.

Only a few counts were recorded for this clone. V usage is TRBV5-1 and J usage is TRBJ2-7; 12 nucleotides agree with TRBD1. The CDR3 loop spans 15 amino acids. V lost 4 bases, J lost 5 bases, and 7 bases stayed unmatched. Germline lookup yields CDR1 SGHRS and CDR2 YFSETQ. As DNA, the CDR3 is TGCGCCAGCAGCCGTGGGACAGGGGGCAGGGACGAGCAGTACTTC. Translation: CASSRGTGGRDEQYF.

This chain uses TRBV5-6 with TRBJ1-2; the D is unclear. Trimming took 2 bases from V and 4 from J, leaving 6 bases between them. The CDR3 loop spans 12 amino acids. Per the germline V gene, CDR1 is SGHDT and CDR2 is YYEEEE. The CDR3 DNA reads TGTGCCAGCAGCTTCAATTCCTATGGCTACACCTTC. Protein product: CASSFNSYGYTF.

This chain uses TRBV18 with TRBJ1-2; TRBD1 is a possible D gene (5 bases). Deletions cut 0 bases from V and 7 bases from J, with 12 bases between. The CDR3 is 14 residues long. In germline, CDR1 is KGHSH, CDR2 LQKENI. CDR3 in amino acids: CASSPPDGGGGYTF. Written as DNA, the CDR3 is TGTGCCAGCTCACCACCGGACGGGGGGGGTGGCTACACCTTC.

The gene calls are TRBV7-9 and TRBJ2-7; possible D gene TRBD2, 6 bases. Germline V gene data show CDR1 as SEHNR and CDR2 as FQNEAQ (reference sequence). The ends were cut back, 8 bases at V and 6 bases at J, with 17 bases in the middle. The CDR3 length is 13 residues. This CDR3 reads CASGSAYGSEQYF. The DNA of the CDR3 is TGTGCCAGCGGATCAGCGTACGGGAGCGAGCAGTACTTC.

The CDR3 protein is CASSAGQGQETQYF. The CDR3 DNA reads as TGTGCCAGCAGCGCAGGGCAGGGCCAAGAGACCCAGTACTTC. The rearrangement joins TRBV9 to TRBJ2-5, with D perhaps TRBD1 (5 bases). The CDR3 length is 14 residues. The V end lost 3 bases, the J end lost 1 base, and 10 bases lay between the germline ends. The germline V gene encodes CDR1 SGDLS and CDR2 YYNGEE.

V is TRBV27 and J is TRBJ2-7; tentatively, D is TRBD1 (5 bases). Germline CDR1 reads MNHEY; CDR2 reads SMNVEV (reference sequence). V was shortened by 1 base and J by 0 bases, with 7 bases between the two germline ends. This CDR3 is 14 amino acids long. The CDR3, as DNA: TGTGCCAGCAGTTTATGGGGCAGCTCCTACGAGCAGTACTTC. Amino acids: CASSLWGSSYEQYF.

The chain couples TRBV29-1 to TRBJ2-2; 9 bases map to TRBD2. From germline, CDR1 is SQVTM and CDR2 ANQGSEA. With 8 bases clipped from V and 8 bases from J, the junction kept 12 bases outside the gene matches. The CDR3 has 14 amino acids. This CDR3 is CSSTGRGGPGELFF. CDR3 DNA sequence: TGCAGCTCTACGGGGCGGGGGGGCCCAGGGGAGCTGTTTTTT.

The rearrangement links TRBV28 to TRBJ1-1; D is unresolved. The CDR3 contains 14 residues. CDR1 is MDHEN, CDR2 SYDVKM, per germline. V dropped 2 bases and J dropped 11 bases, with 18 bases sitting between them. The CDR3 region has the DNA TGTGCCAGCAGTTTAACCTCAACACAGAAGTTGGCTTTCTTT. As protein: CASSLTSTQKLAFF.

This clone is termed medium-sized. The chain joins TRBV28 to TRBJ2-7, with no clear D. Deletions cut 2 bases from V and 0 bases from J, with 2 bases between. The CDR3 has 12 amino acids. In germline, CDR1 is MDHEN, CDR2 SYDVKM. CDR3 sequence reads: CASSLLSYEQYF. The CDR3 DNA follows: TGTGCCAGCAGTTTACTCTCCTACGAGCAGTACTTC.

This clone showed up just once. The genes are TRBV7-9 and TRBJ2-5, with D maybe TRBD2 (5 bases). Germline V gene data show CDR1 as SEHNR and CDR2 as FQNEAQ (reference sequence). The CDR3 runs 15 residues. Trimming removed 5 bases at V and 0 bases at J, with 13 bases between. The CDR3 reads CASSARPGNQETQYF. CDR3 in DNA: TGTGCCAGCAGCGCGCGACCGGGGAACCAAGAGACCCAGTACTTC.